This T cell receptor beta chain emerged from a study of T cells in Graves' hyperthyroidism and ophthalmopathy. Study information: Prior to any treatment, at the point of initial diagnosis, peripheral blood was collected. Study-level points and caveats: Most clonotypes expanded in the thyroid (above 0.001) were also present in blood. Separation of ophthalmopathy from stable hyperthyroidism was achieved by a 13 V-J model.

TCR beta CDR3 regions were amplified from RNA. TCR CDR3 underwent first-round RT-PCR with the HTBI primer set. From the multiplex PCR reads, TCRdb called clonotypes with MiXCR, one entry per CDR3 protein. Of about half a million distinct CDR3 sequences in the sample, 15% to 20% were seen once. CDR3 length: 12 residues. V lost 6 bases to trimming and J lost 5 bases, with 11 bases between them. In the case of this clonotype: What it recognizes is unknown.

Out of about 10 ml of fresh peripheral blood came the PBMCs. Sequences were obtained from blood. This chain links TRBV12-3 or TRBV12-4 with TRBJ2-7, with a weak D call TRBD2 (5 bases). The sequence derives from a man aged 40-49 years with Graves' ophthalmopathy. CDR3 loop: CASSPPGNEQYF. DNA of the CDR3: TGTGCCAGCAGCCCCCCCGGGAACGAGCAGTACTTC.